One TCR beta chain is described in this entry. Its antigen is as yet unknown. This entry belongs to a study of T-cell memory formation after mild COVID-19. Looking at the study overall: Among the donors, TCR clusters were largely specific to each donor. Study-wide findings and caveats: In pre-infection memory, a portion of responding clones appeared, which suggested that cross-reactive memory joined.

The CDR3 is 12 amino acids. CDR1 is KGHDR, CDR2 SFDVKD, per germline. V lost 5 bases and J 8 bases, leaving 11 bases between the germline ends. TCRdb analysed the 5' RACE reads with MiXCR anew, one entry per CDR3 protein. This table holds approximately 490,000 distinct CDR3 sequences, about a fifth found once. The sample comprised PBMCs or a T cell subset sorted from them (not recorded which). V is TRBV24-1 and J is TRBJ1-1, with a possible D match to TRBD1 (5 bases). This TCR was sampled from an adult woman who had mild COVID-19 (a few samples of this study predate the infection). Cell type and time point are not known. The CDR3 loop reads CATSGGRDEAFF. For the CDR3, the DNA is TGTGCCACCAGTGGAGGGAGGGACGAAGCTTTCTTT.